These 32 T cell receptor beta chains were sequenced from one sample in a study of human T cells and chemical hapten exposure. TCRdb used MiXCR to reprocess the RACE reads, holding one entry per CDR3 protein. The table lists approximately 400,000 distinct CDR3 sequences, roughly 4.6% of them singletons. Time point described: pre-sensitization, week 0. Treatment of the sample: therapeutic diphenylcyclopropenone sensitization with weekly scalp DPC. The source was whole blood, collected in connection with sensitization to the hapten diphenylcyclopropenone (DPC). The receptors shown here come from a woman in her forties or fifties with alopecia areata. Some clones in this sample may be carry-over from other donors' samples.

This clonotype was detected a few times. The V gene is TRBV12-3 or TRBV12-4, the J gene TRBJ2-7, with unresolved D. The germline V and J ends were trimmed by 0 bases and 7 bases, with 7 bases remaining between them. The CDR3 extends over 12 amino acids. The CDR3 DNA sequence: TGTGCCAGCAGTTTAGCCCGTCCTGAGCAGTACTTC. This sequence encodes CASSLARPEQYF.

This clonotype was counted a few times. V and J are TRBV29-1 and TRBJ2-1; 11 nucleotides align to TRBD1. Germline V gene sequence: CDR1 SQVTM, CDR2 ANQGSEA. The CDR3 consists of 14 residues. Trimming removed 4 bases from V and 3 bases from J; junction bases left unmatched: 2. The CDR3 nucleotides read TGCAGCGTTGGGGACAGGGGGTTCTACAATGAGCAGTTCTTC. Translated, it gives CSVGDRGFYNEQFF.

In this sample, this clonotype turned up a few times. The rearrangement links TRBV11-2 to TRBJ1-2; D gene ambiguous. The CDR3 has 15 residues. V was shortened by 5 bases and J by 0 bases, with 13 bases between the two germline ends. Germline V lookup: CDR1 SGHAT, CDR2 FQNNGV. The CDR3 sequence is CASSPAGLANYGYTF. In DNA, the CDR3 is TGTGCCAGCAGCCCAGCCGGGTTGGCTAACTATGGCTACACCTTC.

J is TRBJ2-1 and V is TRBV27; D could derive from TRBD1 or TRBD2 (5 bases each). V was trimmed by 2 bases and J by 9 bases, leaving 17 bases between them. The CDR3 sequence is 15 residues long. Germline CDR1 reads MNHEY; CDR2 reads SMNVEV (reference sequence). Here the CDR3 DNA reads TGTGCCAGCAGTTTAAACGGACTCAGGGCAGGTGAGCAGTTCTTC. It encodes CASSLNGLRAGEQFF.

As to this clonotype: Being one base from a much bigger clone, this may be a read error. The chain uses TRBV6-6 and TRBJ1-1; TRBD1 is a possible D gene (5 bases). The CDR3 spans 13 residues. Per the germline V gene, CDR1 is MNHNY and CDR2 is SVGAGI (reference sequence). The CDR3 sequence is CVSSYDGDGGAFF. The CDR3 nucleotides read TGTGTCAGCAGTTACGATGGGGACGGGGGAGCTTTCTTT.

This clonotype has just a few counts. The rearrangement uses TRBV6-5 and TRBJ2-4; D call uncertain. V was cut by 5 bases and J by 3 bases, with 14 bases left in between. Germline CDR1 is MNHEY and CDR2 is SVGAGI. This CDR3 comprises 15 residues. CDR3 nucleotide sequence: TGTGCCAGCAGTCCGGATAGTAGGGTCAAAAACATTCAGTACTTC. Protein sequence: CASSPDSRVKNIQYF.

This clonotype was seen ten or more times. The J gene is TRBJ2-4, the V gene TRBV4-2, with 9 nucleotides matching TRBD1. This CDR3 contains 16 residues. Trimming cost V 0 bases and J 6 bases; bases outside gene matches: 6. Per germline, CDR1 LGHNA and CDR2 YNFKEQ. The CDR3, as DNA: TGTGCCAGCAGCCAAGATCTGGGACAGGGTAGAAACATTCAGTACTTC. It specifies CASSQDLGQGRNIQYF.

This clonotype was seen repeatedly, ten times or more. The chain joins TRBV12-5 to TRBJ2-1; 8 positions agree with TRBD2. Germline V CDR1 and CDR2: LGHNT, FRNRAP. Trimming at V came to 4 bases and at J to 4 bases, leaving 6 bases not matched to a gene. This CDR3 has 15 amino acids. The CDR3 DNA reads TGTGCTAGTGGTTGGCGAGCGGGGGAATACAATGAGCAGTTCTTC. It codes for CASGWRAGEYNEQFF.

The chain uses TRBV7-2 and TRBJ2-5; a possible D gene is TRBD1 (5 bases). The CDR3 length is 13 residues. V was shortened by 3 bases and J by 5 bases, with 10 bases between the two germline ends. Germline lookup yields CDR1 SGHTA and CDR2 FQGNSA. CDR3 residues: CASSFWGSETQYF. The CDR3 nucleotides read TGTGCCAGCAGCTTTTGGGGCTCGGAGACCCAGTACTTC.

This clonotype has just a few counts. The J gene is TRBJ2-1, the V gene TRBV9; 9 nucleotides match TRBD1. CDR1 SGDLS and CDR2 YYNGEE come from the germline V gene. There are 16 residues in the CDR3. Trimming removed 0 bases from V and 4 bases from J; junction bases left unmatched: 5. CDR3 sequence (DNA): TGTGCCAGCAGCGTAGTTGGGACAGGGCTTTACAATGAGCAGTTCTTC. Its protein is CASSVVGTGLYNEQFF.

This rearrangement joins TRBV30 to TRBJ2-1, with D tentatively TRBD1 (6 bases). Germline assignment: CDR1 GTSNPN and CDR2 SVGIG (reference sequence). This CDR3 is 16 amino acids long. Deletions cut 0 bases from V and 10 bases from J, with 22 bases between. CDR3 nucleotides: TGTGCCTGGAGTGTAGGGATGGGGGCCCGCACCTACGAGCAGTTCTTC. This encodes CAWSVGMGARTYEQFF.

The chain links TRBV13 to TRBJ2-7; D unclear. The CDR3 consists of 12 residues. Trimming left V 2 bases short and J 4 bases short, with 6 bases between. Germline loops: CDR1 PRHDT, CDR2 FYEKMQ (reference sequence). The CDR3 region is CASSLIAYEQYF. The CDR3 coding sequence is TGTGCCAGCAGCTTAATCGCGTACGAGCAGTACTTC.

This clonotype was observed a handful of times. This chain joins TRBV7-9 and TRBJ2-1, with D unresolved. The CDR3 loop spans 14 amino acids. Trimming cost V 0 bases and J 2 bases, with 5 bases left between them. Germline V gene sequence: CDR1 SEHNR, CDR2 FQNEAQ (reference sequence). CDR3 amino acids: CASSLADTYNEQFF. The CDR3 nucleotides are TGTGCCAGCAGCTTAGCCGACACCTACAATGAGCAGTTCTTC.

This clonotype has a handful of counts. V is TRBV7-6 and J is TRBJ1-4; D is perhaps TRBD1 (5 bases). Germline-derived CDR1 and CDR2 are SGHVS and FNYEAQ. The CDR3 is made up of 13 amino acids. The V end lost 3 bases, the J end lost 7 bases, and 9 bases lay between the germline ends. CDR3 nucleotide sequence: TGTGCCAGCAGCTTGACCAGGGCTGAAAAACTGTTTTTT. It yields the protein CASSLTRAEKLFF. Complete variable domain (other parts from reference TRBV7-6 and TRBJ1-4): GAGVSQSPRYKVTKRGQDVALRCDPISGHVSLYWYRQALGQGPEFLTYFNYEAQQDKSGLPNDRFSAERPEGSISTLTIQRTEQRDSAMYRCASSLTRAEKLFFGSGTQLSVL.

In this sample, this clonotype turned up a few times. CDR3 sequence: CSARVGPEAFF. The CDR3 region has the DNA TGCAGTGCTAGAGTAGGCCCTGAAGCTTTCTTT. The chain carries TRBV20-1 and TRBJ1-1, with D uncertain. Germline V gene sequence: CDR1 DFQATT, CDR2 SNEGSKA (reference sequence). The CDR3 has 11 amino acids. Trimming took 1 base from V and 6 from J, leaving 6 bases between them.

This clonotype was seen many times. V usage is TRBV20-1 and J usage is TRBJ2-1, with D perhaps matching TRBD1 (5 bases). The CDR3 runs to 12 residues. CDR1 is DFQATT and CDR2 is SNEGSKA in the germline V gene (reference sequence). The CDR3 spells CSHRNRNNEQFF. As DNA, the CDR3 is TGCAGCCACAGGAACAGGAACAATGAGCAGTTCTTC.

This clonotype was detected a few times. V usage is TRBV7-9 and J usage is TRBJ1-2, with D tentatively TRBD1 (5 bases). The CDR3 has 13 residues. Germline CDR1 reads SEHNR; CDR2 reads FQNEAQ (reference sequence). Between the trimmed V and J ends, which lost 2 bases and 2 bases, there was a span of 6 bases. As DNA, the CDR3 is TGTGCCAGCAGCTTACCAGGGAACTATGGCTACACCTTC. It yields the protein CASSLPGNYGYTF.

This clonotype was seen many times. The J gene is TRBJ2-7, the V gene TRBV3-1; TRBD2 might be the D (6 bases). Germline V CDR1 and CDR2: LGHDT, YNNKEL (reference sequence). V lost 5 bases and J 13 bases, leaving 18 bases between the germline ends. The CDR3 extends over 12 amino acids. DNA of the CDR3: TGTGCCAGCAGCGGGGGGAGCCCAGTTTTTTACTTC. Translated: CASSGGSPVFYF.

This clonotype was detected ten times or more. CDR3 DNA sequence: TGTGCCAGCAGCTTAGAAGCGAACACTGAAGCTTTCTTT. Translated: CASSLEANTEAFF. The chain links TRBV7-6 to TRBJ1-1; D is unclear. The CDR3 is made up of 13 amino acids. V was shortened by 1 base and J by 1 base, with 4 bases between the two germline ends. Germline CDR1 and CDR2: SGHVS and FNYEAQ.

This rearrangement joins TRBV12-3 or TRBV12-4 to TRBJ1-5; weak D call: TRBD1 (5 bases). There are 15 residues in the CDR3. Trimming removed 2 bases from V and 4 bases from J, with 12 bases in between. CDR3 DNA sequence: TGTGCCAGCAGTTTACAGGGAAAACCAAATCAGCCCCAGCATTTT. It specifies CASSLQGKPNQPQHF.

This clonotype was observed many times. CDR3 coding DNA: TGTGCCAGCAGCCCAACTAGCGGGGGGCCTCTTGGCACAGATACGCAGTATTTT. Protein: CASSPTSGGPLGTDTQYF. V gene TRBV3-1 combines with J gene TRBJ2-3, with 12 bases that match TRBD2. Germline V CDR1 and CDR2: LGHDT, YNNKEL (reference sequence). The CDR3 runs 18 residues. With 4 bases clipped from V and 1 base from J, the junction kept 9 bases outside the gene matches.

The table lists this clonotype with a few counts. The chain links TRBV5-1 to TRBJ2-7; D is unclear. CDR1 SGHRS and CDR2 YFSETQ come from the germline V gene. V lost 1 base and J lost 6, with 14 bases in between. The CDR3 length is 14 residues. The DNA of the CDR3 is TGCGCCAGCAGCTTGTCGCCAGTAATGGGCGAGCAGTACTTC. Translation gives CASSLSPVMGEQYF.

In its sample, this clonotype was seen many times. The genes are TRBV11-2 and TRBJ2-4, with 12 bases lining up with TRBD2. Germline CDR1 reads SGHAT; CDR2 reads FQNNGV. V shed 4 bases and J 2 bases; nucleotides not matched to a gene: 3. This CDR3 is built from 16 residues. CDR3 DNA sequence: TGTGCCAGCAGCTCGGGACTAGCGGGTACCAAAAACATTCAGTACTTC. This gives the protein CASSSGLAGTKNIQYF.

V and J are TRBV9 and TRBJ1-2; a weak D match, TRBD1 (5 bases). V was pared by 2 bases and J by 2 bases, with 13 bases between. The CDR3 has 15 amino acids. Germline V gene lookup returns CDR1 SGDLS and CDR2 YYNGEE. The CDR3 reads CASSVDWDPNYGYTF. In DNA form, the CDR3 reads TGTGCCAGCAGCGTGGACTGGGACCCCAACTATGGCTACACCTTC. Looking up the rest from reference TRBV9 and TRBJ1-2 gives the full variable domain: DSGVTQTPKHLITATGQRVTLRCSPRSGDLSVYWYQQSLDQGLQFLIQYYNGEERAKGNILERFSAQQFPDLHSELNLSSLELGDSALYFCASSVDWDPNYGYTFGSGTRLTVV.

The chain carries TRBV5-1 and TRBJ2-5; 7 nucleotides match TRBD1. CDR1 and CDR2 from the germline V gene are SGHRS and YFSETQ. The CDR3 extends over 13 amino acids. V was clipped by 4 bases and J by 3 bases; unmatched bases: 3. In nucleotides, the CDR3 is TGCGCCAGCAGCAACAGGGGTAAAGAGACCCAGTACTTC. This translates into CASSNRGKETQYF.

This clonotype turned up a few times. The J gene is TRBJ1-1, the V gene TRBV12-3 or TRBV12-4; TRBD1 aligns across 9 bases. The CDR3 has 14 amino acids. The V and J ends lost 6 bases and 4 bases, in that order; junction bases with no gene match: 6. DNA of the CDR3: TGTGCCAGCAGAAAACAGGGGGCGCCCACTGAAGCTTTCTTT. Its translation: CASRKQGAPTEAFF.

This clonotype was counted many times. The rearrangement links TRBV10-3 to TRBJ2-3, with 11 bases fitting TRBD2. Germline values: CDR1 ENHRY, CDR2 SYGVKD. The CDR3 runs to 14 residues. J gave up 5 bases and V 6 bases, and 4 bases lay outside the gene matches. The CDR3 is CAIRLTSGEDTQYF. In DNA, the CDR3 is TGTGCCATCAGGTTGACTAGCGGGGAAGATACGCAGTATTTT.

This clonotype appeared many times. CDR3 amino acids: CASSPGTGRSGELFF. The CDR3 coding sequence is TGTGCCAGCAGTCCCGGGACAGGGAGGTCCGGGGAGCTGTTTTTT. The chain links TRBV6-6 to TRBJ2-2; 9 bases line up with TRBD1. The CDR3 spans 15 residues. J was trimmed by 6 bases and V by 5 bases; bases with no gene match: 7. CDR1 and CDR2 from the germline V gene are MNHNY and SVGAGI (reference sequence).

This clonotype was found many times. The chain has TRBV28 and TRBJ2-3, with D possibly called TRBD1 or TRBD2 (6 bases each). The length of the CDR3 is 15 residues. In germline, CDR1 is MDHEN, CDR2 SYDVKM. Trimming stripped 5 bases from V and 1 base from J, with 13 bases between. The CDR3 region is CASSGWGARTDTQYF. In DNA form, the CDR3 reads TGTGCCAGCAGTGGGTGGGGGGCCCGCACAGATACGCAGTATTTT.

In its sample, this clonotype was seen a few times. The chain couples TRBV19 to TRBJ2-7; D gene ambiguous. Germline V gene lookup returns CDR1 LNHDA and CDR2 SQIVND (reference sequence). Between the trimmed V and J ends, which lost 0 bases and 2 bases, there was a span of 5 bases. This CDR3 region has 13 residues. The CDR3 reads CASSIDLPYEQYF. The CDR3 DNA reads as TGTGCCAGTAGTATAGATCTTCCCTACGAGCAGTACTTC.

The table lists this clonotype with a few counts. The chain has TRBV9 and TRBJ2-7; the match to TRBD1 covers 7 bases. J was trimmed by 6 bases and V by 4 bases; bases with no gene match: 7. Per the germline V gene, CDR1 is SGDLS and CDR2 is YYNGEE. The CDR3 length is 13 residues. CDR3 sequence (DNA): TGTGCCAGCAGCTCGGGACAGCCTCTCGAGCAGTACTTC. This gives the protein CASSSGQPLEQYF. The variable domain in full, with the rest retrieved from reference TRBV9 and TRBJ2-7, is DSGVTQTPKHLITATGQRVTLRCSPRSGDLSVYWYQQSLDQGLQFLIQYYNGEERAKGNILERFSAQQFPDLHSELNLSSLELGDSALYFCASSSGQPLEQYFGPGTRLTVT.

This clonotype was seen a handful of times. This chain links TRBV28 with TRBJ1-1; D ambiguous. CDR1 is MDHEN and CDR2 is SYDVKM in the germline V gene. The CDR3 covers 13 residues. V gave up 2 bases and J gave up 8 bases, with 12 bases separating them. The CDR3 DNA follows: TGTGCCAGCAGTTTAAGTTCTGGTGTAGAAGCTTTCTTT. Protein sequence: CASSLSSGVEAFF.